This is a list of T cell receptor beta chains from one sample in a study of siplizumab effects on memory and regulatory T cells. Assay: immunoSEQ multiplex PCR; the TCRdb copy retains only in-frame clones and omits some. The sample records 87,000 or so clones, nearly 95% being singletons. Sequencing was done on a sample of non-Treg CD4+ T cells sorted from blood. These TCRs come from a human donor in good health. The CDR3 runs from the conserved cysteine through the conserved F or W. A D gene is named only where the DNA matches it firmly. The size field is filled for only some rows; it gives once, few, many or a size class.

CDR3,DNA,V,J,size,D
CASSSGGARDEQFF,TGTGCCAGCAGTTCCGGGGGGGCTAGGGATGAGCAGTTCTTC,TRBV28,TRBJ2-1,.,TRBD2
CASSIEGTVSSYEQYF,TGTGCCAGTAGTATAGAAGGGACGGTCAGCTCCTACGAGCAGTACTTC,TRBV19,TRBJ2-7,.,.
CASSPLWGATYGYTF,TGTGCCAGCAGCCCCTTATGGGGGGCCACCTATGGCTACACCTTC,TRBV7-8,TRBJ1-2,few,.
CASSFGLAGRDQETQYF,TGTGCCAGCAGCTTTGGACTAGCGGGGCGGGACCAAGAGACCCAGTACTTC,TRBV11-3,TRBJ2-5,.,TRBD2
CASSTGTDGANVLTF,TGTGCCAGCAGCACCGGGACAGATGGGGCCAACGTCCTGACTTTC,TRBV7-9,TRBJ2-6,.,TRBD1
CASSLEQGASLYEQYF,TGTGCCAGCAGCTTGGAACAGGGGGCCAGCTTGTACGAGCAGTACTTC,TRBV5-5,TRBJ2-7,.,TRBD1
CASSLAPGPRSYEQYF,TGTGCCAGCAGCTTAGCACCTGGACCGCGCTCCTACGAGCAGTACTTC,TRBV11-3,TRBJ2-7,.,.
CASSIGTGRWESYTF,TGTGCCAGCAGCATAGGGACGGGCCGGTGGGAAAGCTACACCTTC,TRBV7-9,TRBJ1-2,.,.
CASGVPTDTQYF,TGTGCCAGTGGGGTCCCCACAGATACGCAGTATTTT,TRBV11-3,TRBJ2-3,.,.
CASRDRVTGELFF,TGTGCCAGTAGGGATCGGGTCACCGGGGAGCTGTTTTTT,TRBV19,TRBJ2-2,.,.
CAIRVDRDGYGYTF,TGTGCCATCAGGGTGGACAGGGATGGCTATGGCTACACCTTC,TRBV10-3,TRBJ1-2,.,TRBD1
CASSSRQTRPLLPEQFF,TGCGCCAGCAGCTCCCGCCAGACTAGGCCTTTGCTCCCTGAGCAGTTCTTC,TRBV5-1,TRBJ2-1,.,.
CASSPGGGEPQHF,TGTGCCAGCTCACCGGGCGGGGGTGAGCCCCAGCATTTT,TRBV18,TRBJ1-5,.,.
CASSATGRSNTDTQYF,TGTGCCAGCAGCGCCACCGGGAGATCCAACACAGATACGCAGTATTTT,TRBV9,TRBJ2-3,once,.
CAISGGAAGGPGELFF,TGTGCCATCAGTGGGGGCGCAGCGGGAGGTCCCGGGGAGCTGTTTTTT,TRBV10-3,TRBJ2-2,.,TRBD2
CASSLEAAANTEAFF,TGCGCCAGCAGCTTGGAGGCAGCGGCGAACACTGAAGCTTTCTTT,TRBV5-1,TRBJ1-1,.,.
CAWSVKFLANPYNEQFF,TGTGCCTGGAGTGTTAAATTCCTAGCGAACCCCTACAATGAGCAGTTCTTC,TRBV30,TRBJ2-1,.,.
CASSFDGEETQYF,TGCGCCAGCAGCTTCGACGGTGAAGAGACCCAGTACTTC,TRBV5-1,TRBJ2-5,.,.
CSVGGLIENIQYF,TGCAGCGTAGGGGGTTTAATTGAGAACATTCAGTACTTC,TRBV29-1,TRBJ2-4,once,.
CASSQIGKNYGYTF,TGCGCCAGCAGCCAAATTGGGAAAAACTATGGCTACACCTTC,TRBV4-1,TRBJ1-2,once,.
CASSAMIQTDTQYF,TGTGCCAGCAGCGCTATGATACAGACAGATACGCAGTACTTT,TRBV5-6,TRBJ2-3,.,.
CASSGRVSYNEQFF,TGTGCCAGTTCTGGCAGGGTTTCCTACAATGAGCAGTTCTTC,TRBV19,TRBJ2-1,.,.
CASSLVSSRETQYF,TGTGCCAGCAGCTTAGTGTCCAGCCGAGAGACCCAGTACTTC,TRBV7-2,TRBJ2-5,.,.
CASSSGQGGTEAFF,TGTGCCAGCAGTTCAGGACAGGGGGGAACTGAAGCTTTCTTT,TRBV6-5,TRBJ1-1,.,TRBD1
CASRIVAPGANVLTF,TGCGCCAGCAGGATTGTAGCACCCGGGGCCAACGTCCTGACTTTC,TRBV5-1,TRBJ2-6,.,.
CAWRISGQGTYEQYF,TGTGCCTGGAGAATTTCAGGACAGGGGACGTACGAGCAGTACTTC,TRBV30,TRBJ2-7,.,TRBD1
CASSQVGGRGSYEQYF,TGCGCCAGCAGCCAAGTTGGGGGGAGAGGGTCCTACGAGCAGTACTTC,TRBV4-3,TRBJ2-7,.,.
CAWTNRGGAVNEQYF,TGTGCCTGGACCAACCGAGGGGGCGCGGTCAACGAGCAGTACTTC,TRBV30,TRBJ2-7,.,TRBD1
CASSSKPGQGAIGEKLFF,TGTGCCAGCAGCTCTAAACCGGGACAGGGGGCGATCGGTGAAAAACTGTTTTTT,TRBV11-2,TRBJ1-4,.,TRBD1
CASSSPGRSYGYTF,TGTGCCAGCAGCTCCCCGGGACGGAGCTATGGCTACACCTTC,TRBV7-2,TRBJ1-2,.,.